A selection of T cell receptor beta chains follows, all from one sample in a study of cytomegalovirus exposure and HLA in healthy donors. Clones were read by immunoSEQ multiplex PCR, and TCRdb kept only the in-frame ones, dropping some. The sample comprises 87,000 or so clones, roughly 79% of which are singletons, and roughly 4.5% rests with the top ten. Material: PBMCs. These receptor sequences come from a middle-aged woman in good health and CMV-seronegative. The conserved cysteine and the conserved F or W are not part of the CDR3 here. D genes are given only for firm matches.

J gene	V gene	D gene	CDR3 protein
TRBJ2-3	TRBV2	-	ASRALDSQKDTQY
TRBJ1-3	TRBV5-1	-	ASSFRGITGNTIY
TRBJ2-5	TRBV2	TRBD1	ASTLTGVETQY
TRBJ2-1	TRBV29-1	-	SALPPGASYNEQF
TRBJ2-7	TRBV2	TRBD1	ASSSSGTGGHEQY
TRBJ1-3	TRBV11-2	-	AGSSIGNTIY
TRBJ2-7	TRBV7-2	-	ASSPQGGVSYEQY
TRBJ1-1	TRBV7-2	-	ASSLGAGNTEAF
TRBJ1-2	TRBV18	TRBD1	ASSPRDRGGYT
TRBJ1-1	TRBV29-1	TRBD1	SVRDRVNTEAF
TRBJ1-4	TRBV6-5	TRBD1	ASRSGTGMIEKLF
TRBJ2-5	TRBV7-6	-	ASAGIQETQY
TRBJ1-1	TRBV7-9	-	ASSLVQTNTEAF
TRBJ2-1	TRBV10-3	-	AISESDSLSYNEQF
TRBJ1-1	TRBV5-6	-	ASSLTNLEAF
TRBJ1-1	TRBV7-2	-	ASSPRTGSAF
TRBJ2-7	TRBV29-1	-	SVEAGTSFSYEQY
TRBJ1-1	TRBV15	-	ATSRERRNTEAF
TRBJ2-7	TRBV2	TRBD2	ASSELAGPLEQY
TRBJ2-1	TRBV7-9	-	AIKGGAWDEQF
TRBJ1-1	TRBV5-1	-	ASSAEATMNTEAF
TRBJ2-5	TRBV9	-	ASSVGQGYFKETQY
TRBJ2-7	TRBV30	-	ALEGVFSYEQY
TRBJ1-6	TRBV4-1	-	ASSQVGGRGNSPLH
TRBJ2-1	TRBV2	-	ASTYSREQF
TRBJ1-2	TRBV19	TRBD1	ASSIPLSTGIGYGYT
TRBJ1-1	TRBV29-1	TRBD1	SAVEGTGGDPGF
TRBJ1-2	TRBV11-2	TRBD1	ASSTGQGVLYGYT
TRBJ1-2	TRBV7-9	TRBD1	ASSSRGQGDGYT
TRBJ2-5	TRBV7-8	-	ASSLGRTPETQY
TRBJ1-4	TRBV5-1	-	ASSLVAANEKLF
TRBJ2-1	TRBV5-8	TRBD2	ASSWVRTSVLAEQF
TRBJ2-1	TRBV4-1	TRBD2	ASSPGDWGGNEQF
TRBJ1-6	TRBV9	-	ASSETDSYNSPLH
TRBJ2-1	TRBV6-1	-	ASSEALGSLNEQF
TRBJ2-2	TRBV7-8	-	ASSRRGQNTGELF
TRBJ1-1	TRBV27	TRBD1	ASRFDRGLGNTEAF
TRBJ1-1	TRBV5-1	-	ASSFRLTGKNTEAF
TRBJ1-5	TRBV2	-	ASSPDSLSNQPQH
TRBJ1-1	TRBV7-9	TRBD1	ASSLQGARTEAF
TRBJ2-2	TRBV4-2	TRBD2	ASSQESGGNTGELF
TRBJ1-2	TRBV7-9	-	ASSTWVEGLGGYT
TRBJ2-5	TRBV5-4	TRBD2	ASSLALAGGKETQY
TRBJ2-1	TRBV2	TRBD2	AKGTSGGTSSYNEQF
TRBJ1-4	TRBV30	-	AWSAREVIGGKLF
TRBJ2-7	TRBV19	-	ARVWQNRRRRVSYEQY
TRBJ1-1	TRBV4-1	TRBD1	ASSWTGATEAF
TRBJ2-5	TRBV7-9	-	ASSEGETQY
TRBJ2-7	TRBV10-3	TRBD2	AISQSSGGSYEQY
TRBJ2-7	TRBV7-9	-	ASSSSGLKVGN
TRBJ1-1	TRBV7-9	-	ASSRLNFEAF
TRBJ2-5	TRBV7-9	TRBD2	ASSLVGLAGPRETQY